The TCR beta chain described here comes from a study of T cells in Graves' hyperthyroidism and ophthalmopathy (dated by TCRdb to the late 2010s). For context, the study as a whole: Peripheral blood samples were taken at initial diagnosis, before any treatment was given. TCR V-J signatures able to tell the groups apart were searched for in a discovery cohort of 90 to 100 patients, of whom 43 had Graves' ophthalmopathy and 55 to 65 had stable Graves' hyperthyroidism. An independent validation cohort of 18 to 20 hyperthyroidism patients and more than 15 patients who later progressed to ophthalmopathy tested prospective prediction of ophthalmopathy. For training and testing, the 100 or so patients in the discovery cohort were randomly divided in a 7:3 ratio. Thyroid tissue and blood T-cell repertoires from six or seven Graves' hyperthyroidism patients were also compared in the study. After blood sampling, hyperthyroidism patients were treated with methimazole at a starting dose of 30 mg daily, and ophthalmopathy patients were treated with high-dose intravenous methylprednisolone. The paper reports TCR Vbeta CDR3 sequencing of some 140 peripheral blood samples: fewer than 50 ophthalmopathy, roughly 80 hyperthyroidism and 17 progressor patients.

This clonotype was observed at least ten times. No cognate antigen has been identified for it. Base qualities are not recorded, but no much larger clone differs from it by a single base. As encoded in the germline V gene, CDR1 is SGHRS while CDR2 is YFSETQ. Its CDR3 holds 14 amino acids, cysteine through phenylalanine. Only the CDR3 portion is preserved as DNA: 42 bases, with reading frame beginning at the first base. V is cut by 3 bases and J by 2 bases, and the space between the germline ends is 12 bases. In the ophthalmopathy patients, disease was moderately to severely active, with a Clinical Activity Score of 3 or more, a NOSPECS grade of 4 or more, and a duration of less than 3 months. Patients with uncontrolled infections, other autoimmune diseases, pregnancy or lactation were excluded. Diagnoses relied on clinical symptoms, serum thyroxine and TRAb, thyroid ultrasound and orbital computed tomography. PBMCs were isolated from about 10 ml of fresh peripheral blood by Ficoll-Paque density gradient centrifugation. Total RNA was extracted using Trizol reagent, and RNA quality was assessed on an Agilent 2100 Bioanalyzer.

Overall study results and their limits: Most expanded thyroid clonotypes (frequency above 0.001) were also detected in blood, suggesting blood repertoires may reflect thyroid immune responses. In validation, the model predicted progression to ophthalmopathy with around 71% sensitivity and approximately 74% specificity, a median of 6.5 months before onset. No statistical method was used to fix the sample size in advance, and group allocation was not hidden from the investigators. A 13 V-J signature model separated ophthalmopathy from stable hyperthyroidism, with roughly 88% sensitivity and 81.08% specificity in cross-validation and 80%/75% in testing.

The TCR beta CDR3 regions were amplified from the RNA transcripts. The TCR CDR3 was subjected to a first round of RT-PCR using the HTBI primer set and the Qiagen OneStep RT-PCR kit. The libraries were constructed in a second round of multiplex PCR and then size-selected and purified. Libraries were sequenced paired-end with 100 bp reads on an Illumina HiSeq2000. The original pipeline was this. SOAPnuke was used to process the raw data, removing reads that contained adapters or uncalled bases, had a mean Phred below 15, or lacked an exact match to the constant primer or identifier. COPE v1.2.5 was used to merge high-quality paired reads, and clonotypes were defined as unique nucleotide sequences. Clonotypes were aligned to IMGT TRBV, TRBD and TRBJ reference segments using MiTCR v1.1. Only V-J combinations with frequency above 0.0001, covering 99% to 99.2% of repertoires, were analysed. The TCS score was defined as F50 (clonal expansion) divided by E x V (chaos), with BLOSUM62-based TCRdist calculated between CDR3 peptides within each V-J. Welch's t-statistics and random forest reduced roughly 530 V-J features to 10 to 15, which were used in a naive Bayes classifier (R e1071). TCRdb took the public reads, trimmed them with fastp at Q25, ran MiXCR for clone calling and kept in-frame beta chains. A single entry per CDR3 protein holds the most common genes and DNA from its merged rows. The authors' filters were not applied to this entry. This sample lists 490,000 or so distinct CDR3 sequences; just under 20% were detected once. The ten largest account for roughly 44% of the sample.

The V and J genes are TRBV5-1 and TRBJ2-7; TRBD1 could be the D gene, as 5 bases match. The TCR was taken from a man aged 35 to 55 with Graves' ophthalmopathy. The sample was blood. The sequence in DNA is TGCGCCAGCAGCTGGGCGGCGGACACCTACGAGCAGTACTTC. It is translated as CASSWAADTYEQYF.